Detailed here is one T cell receptor beta chain. Its specificity is unknown. The source of the sample is a study of T cell repertoires in cytomegalovirus infection. In the study overall: CMV infection and matching HLA type were both indicated by public TCR beta signatures.

Notes on the study in general: Accumulated public TCR beta family frequency recognized individuals carrying CMV together with the relevant HLA. CMV-specific TCR beta clonotypes restricted by HLA-C dominated the ex vivo response.

TCRdb reanalysed the reads using MiXCR and keeps one entry per CDR3 protein. The sample shows about 740,000 distinct CDR3 sequences, roughly a third of them seen only once. CDR1 is MGHRA, CDR2 YSYEKL, per germline. V shed 0 bases, J shed 0 bases, and the junction held 7 bases outside the gene matches. The CDR3 extends over 17 amino acids. The V and J genes are TRBV4-1 and TRBJ2-7, with 8 bases lining up with TRBD1. The sequencing input was PBMCs. This clonotype was obtained from a human donor in good health (CMV status not recorded). Some clones in this sample may be carry-over from other donors' samples. CDR3 nucleotides: TGCGCCAGCAGCCAAGATATGGGGGACAGGAGCTCCTACGAGCAGTACTTC. Translation gives CASSQDMGDRSSYEQYF.